This record looks at one T cell receptor beta chain sequence and its context. Produced via immunoSEQ multiplex PCR; TCRdb's table is partial and in-frame only. This table holds 650,000 to 750,000 clones, approximately 79% found once. The ends lost 5 bases at V and 4 bases at J; junction bases unmatched: 11. Germline V gives CDR1 SGHAT, CDR2 FQNNGV. There are 18 residues in the CDR3. This sample is part of a study of shared clonotypes between healthy human individuals. This chain uses TRBV11-2 with TRBJ2-6, with 10 nucleotides matching TRBD1. This receptor was identified in a woman aged 25-40 years in good health. Input material: memory CD4+ T cells sorted from blood. Subset specified: CD45RA-negative fraction. CDR3 residues: CASSLNPGQGSGANVLTF. The DNA of the CDR3 is TGTGCCAGCAGCCTCAACCCGGGACAGGGGTCCGGGGCCAACGTCCTGACTTTC.